This T cell receptor beta chain stems from a study of post-analysis software for immune sequencing data. Study-level findings and limits: Several TRBV segments were more frequent in patients than controls; TRBV5-6, TRBV5-1 and TRBV20-1 belonged to this group.

Germline lookup yields CDR1 SGHTA and CDR2 FQGNSA. V was trimmed by 5 bases and J by 8 bases, leaving 14 bases between them. CDR3 size: 13 residues. TCR beta libraries were prepared from cDNA with unique molecular identifiers. T cells, about 0.95 to 11 million of them, yielded about 500,000 cDNA molecules. TCRdb reprocessed the PCR reads with MiXCR, giving one entry per CDR3 protein. Of about 180,000 distinct CDR3 sequences detected, 30% appear once; the ten largest clones hold approximately 1.5%. This clonotype was observed a few times. Its antigen is not known. V usage is TRBV7-2 and J usage is TRBJ2-3; D may be TRBD1 or TRBD2 (5 bases each). The sequence came from a girl aged 10 to 17 with multiple sclerosis. The specimen was blood. CDR3 DNA: TGTGCCAGCAGCCAAAGGCCTGGGGGTACGCAGTATTTT. It translates to CASSQRPGGTQYF. The full variable domain, with the rest looked up from reference TRBV7-2 and TRBJ2-3, is GAGVSQSPSNKVTEKGKDVELRCDPISGHTALYWYRQSLGQGLEFLIYFQGNSAPDKSGLPSDRFSAERTGGSVSTLTIQRTQQEDSAVYLCASSQRPGGTQYFGPGTRLTVL.